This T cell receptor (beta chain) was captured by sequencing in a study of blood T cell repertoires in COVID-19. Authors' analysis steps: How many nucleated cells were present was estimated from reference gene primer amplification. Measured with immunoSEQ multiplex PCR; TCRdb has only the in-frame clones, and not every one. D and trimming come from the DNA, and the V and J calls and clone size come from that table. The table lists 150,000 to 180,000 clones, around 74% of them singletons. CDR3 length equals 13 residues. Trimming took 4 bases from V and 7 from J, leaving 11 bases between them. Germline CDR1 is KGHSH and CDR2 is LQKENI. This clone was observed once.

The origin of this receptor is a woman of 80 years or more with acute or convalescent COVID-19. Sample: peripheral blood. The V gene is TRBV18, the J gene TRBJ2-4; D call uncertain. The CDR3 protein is CASSHSTMNIQYF. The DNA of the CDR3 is TGTGCCAGCTCACATTCGACAATGAACATTCAGTACTTC.